These T cell receptor beta chains were read from a single sample in a study of regulatory T cells in long-lasting Graves disease. One entry per CDR3 protein results from TCRdb running MiXCR on the multiplex PCR reads. This table has around 250,000 distinct CDR3 sequences, roughly 18% appearing once. These data also featured in a second study, about T cells in Graves' hyperthyroidism and ophthalmopathy.

The specimen comprised peripheral blood mononuclear cells (PBMCs), sampled at new diagnosis, from a patient treated with antithyroid drugs. The receptor set was obtained from a woman between 25 and 40 years old with Graves disease. The CDR3 runs from the conserved cysteine through the conserved F or W. Fields, in order: D gene, J gene, clone size, V gene, CDR3 protein, CDR3 DNA. A D gene is named only where the DNA matches it firmly. Clone size appears in some rows only: once, few, many, or a class for an expanded clone.

NA,TRBJ2-2,NA,TRBV7-3,CASTTQANTGELFF,TGTGCCAGCACGACTCAGGCGAACACCGGGGAGCTGTTTTTT
NA,TRBJ1-2,many,TRBV18,CASSPEGSRGGYTF,TGTGCCAGCTCACCCGAGGGCAGCCGAGGAGGCTACACCTTC
NA,TRBJ1-6,many,TRBV27,CASSWGHNSPLHF,TGTGCCAGCAGTTGGGGACATAATTCACCCCTCCACTTT
NA,TRBJ1-1,many,TRBV7-9,CASSPSTGNEAFF,TGTGCCAGCAGCCCCTCGACGGGAAATGAAGCTTTCTTT
NA,TRBJ1-5,many,TRBV18,CASSPPSGGRLNQPQHF,TGTGCCAGCTCACCACCCAGTGGTGGGCGGCTCAATCAGCCCCAGCATTTT
TRBD1,TRBJ1-5,few,TRBV6-2/TRBV6-3,CASSETGGQPQHF,TGTGCCAGCAGTGAGACAGGGGGACAGCCCCAGCATTTT
NA,TRBJ1-3,few,TRBV5-5,CASSLDRFSGNTIYF,TGTGCCAGCAGCTTGGATCGTTTCTCTGGAAACACCATATATTTT
TRBD2,TRBJ2-1,NA,TRBV6-1,CASSLSLAGPYNEQFF,TGTGCCAGCAGTCTCTCTCTAGCGGGACCTTACAATGAGCAGTTCTTC
NA,TRBJ2-7,many,TRBV2,CASSYMSRSYEQYF,TGTGCCAGCTCTTATATGTCCCGCTCCTACGAGCAGTACTTC
NA,TRBJ1-1,many,TRBV28,CASRLREAAFF,TGTGCCAGCAGACTCAGGGAGGCAGCTTTCTTT
NA,TRBJ1-1,many,TRBV4-1,CASSQRTQNTEAFF,TGCGCCAGCAGCCAAAGAACCCAGAACACTGAAGCTTTCTTT
NA,TRBJ1-2,many,TRBV5-1,CASSSSGVRGYGYTF,TGCGCCAGCAGCTCCTCAGGGGTGCGGGGCTATGGCTACACCTTC
TRBD2,TRBJ2-1,many,TRBV5-6,CASSLMMSGGTYNEQFF,TGTGCCAGCAGCTTGATGATGAGCGGGGGCACCTACAATGAGCAGTTCTTC
NA,TRBJ2-1,many,TRBV4-1,CASSHPPGGVSSYNEQFF,TGCGCCAGCAGCCATCCCCCGGGGGGCGTTAGCTCCTACAATGAGCAGTTCTTC
TRBD2,TRBJ2-3,few,TRBV5-1,CASVRGGGTDTQYF,TGCGCCAGCGTCCGGGGCGGGGGGACAGATACGCAGTATTTT
TRBD1,TRBJ1-2,few,TRBV12-3/TRBV12-4,CASSLVLTGRGYTF,TGTGCCAGCAGTTTAGTGTTGACAGGGAGGGGCTACACCTTC
NA,TRBJ2-2,many,TRBV29-1,CSVGRFSTGELFF,TGCAGCGTTGGGAGGTTCTCCACCGGGGAGCTGTTTTTT
TRBD1,TRBJ1-1,many,TRBV6-1,CASGVQGSSEAFF,TGTGCCAGCGGGGTACAGGGGAGCAGTGAAGCTTTCTTT
NA,TRBJ1-5,NA,TRBV28,CASSSRGESGHQPQHF,TGTGCCAGCAGCTCTCGTGGGGAATCAGGGCATCAGCCCCAGCATTTT
TRBD1,TRBJ1-4,few,TRBV15,CATSRGDRGREKLFF,TGTGCCACCAGCAGAGGGGACAGGGGGCGGGAAAAACTGTTTTTT
NA,TRBJ2-3,NA,TRBV27,CASRGGGWVTDTQYF,TGTGCCAGCAGGGGGGGGGGCTGGGTCACAGATACGCAGTATTTT
NA,TRBJ1-2,many,TRBV3-1,CASSPSTGSYGYTF,TGTGCCAGCAGCCCCAGTACAGGGAGTTATGGCTACACCTTC
NA,TRBJ1-6,many,TRBV7-2,CASSPLAQAYNSPLHF,TGTGCCAGCAGCCCCTTAGCGCAGGCGTATAATTCACCCCTCCACTTT
NA,TRBJ1-5,many,TRBV20-1,CSARDSNQPQHF,TGCAGTGCTAGAGATAGCAATCAGCCCCAGCATTTT
TRBD2,TRBJ2-1,many,TRBV7-2,CASSASGPPYNEQFF,TGTGCCAGCAGCGCTAGCGGCCCACCCTACAATGAGCAGTTCTTC